What follows are 7 T cell receptor beta chains derived from one specimen sequenced in a study of shared clonotypes between healthy human individuals. Clones were read by immunoSEQ multiplex PCR, and TCRdb kept only the in-frame ones, dropping some. The table has 2 million to 3 million clones, 93% seen once. The specimen was naive CD4+ T cells from PBMCs. As to subset: CD45RA+ positively selected. These receptors all come from a man aged 18 to 30 in good health. Some clones in this sample may be carry-over from other donors' samples.

This chain links TRBV6-1 with TRBJ2-3, with 7 bases aligning to TRBD2. There are 15 residues in the CDR3. V dropped 7 bases and J dropped 0; count of bases not matched to a gene: 7. Per germline, CDR1 MNHNS and CDR2 SASEGT. The chain's CDR3 is CASNPGGRSTDTQYF. In nucleotides, the CDR3 is TGTGCCAGCAACCCGGGGGGAAGGAGCACAGATACGCAGTATTTT.

The rearrangement joins TRBV9 to TRBJ2-1, with 8 bases that match TRBD2. There are 15 residues in the CDR3. V shed 2 bases and J 7 bases; nucleotides not matched to a gene: 8. In germline, CDR1 is SGDLS, CDR2 YYNGEE. The DNA for the CDR3 is TGTGCCAGCAGCGTCGGGCGGGAGGTTTCGAATGAGCAGTTCTTC. The encoded protein is CASSVGREVSNEQFF.

The rearrangement joins TRBV28 to TRBJ1-5; D is unresolved. Per the germline V gene, CDR1 is MDHEN and CDR2 is SYDVKM. The CDR3 length is 11 residues. Trimming removed 6 bases at V and 4 bases at J, with 4 bases between. The CDR3 protein is CASRQNQPQHF. The CDR3, as DNA: TGTGCCAGCAGACAAAATCAGCCCCAGCATTTT.

The chain has TRBV19 and TRBJ2-7; 9 bases match TRBD2. The CDR3 loop spans 18 amino acids. After removal of 4 bases from V and 2 bases from J, the junction contained 15 bases not matched to a gene. Germline V CDR1 and CDR2: LNHDA, SQIVND (reference sequence). As DNA, the CDR3 is TGTGCCAGTAGTAGGACTACCGGACGGGCGGGGGGGACCTACGAGCAGTACTTC. Amino acid sequence: CASSRTTGRAGGTYEQYF.

The genes are TRBV5-4 and TRBJ2-3; 11 bases fit TRBD2. CDR1 is SGHNT and CDR2 is YYREEE in the germline V gene (reference sequence). Trimming removed 4 bases from V and 3 bases from J; junction bases left unmatched: 7. The CDR3 consists of 16 residues. In DNA, the CDR3 is TGTGCCAGCAGCCCAGGACTAGCGGGCTTGACAGATACGCAGTATTTT. Residues: CASSPGLAGLTDTQYF.

The J gene is TRBJ2-2, the V gene TRBV27; 9 positions agree with TRBD2. Germline CDR1 and CDR2: MNHEY and SMNVEV (reference sequence). This CDR3 is built from 17 residues. V shed 3 bases, J shed 5 bases, and the junction held 10 bases outside the gene matches. This chain's CDR3 is CASSFVGGRAPTGELFF. As DNA, the CDR3 is TGTGCCAGCAGTTTTGTGGGCGGGAGGGCCCCGACCGGGGAGCTGTTTTTT.

V is TRBV27 and J is TRBJ1-1; D is ambiguous. Trimming took off 6 bases at V and 3 bases at J, with 8 bases between the two ends. This CDR3 is built from 12 residues. The germline V gene encodes CDR1 MNHEY and CDR2 SMNVEV (reference sequence). The CDR3 region is CASSDSDTEAFF. CDR3 DNA: TGTGCCAGCAGCGACTCGGACACTGAAGCTTTCTTT.